The 30 T cell receptor beta chains in this list originate from one sample, sequenced in a study of blood T cells in healthy people across ages. For the second PCR, which ran for about 7 to 12 cycles, a sample-barcoded 5' primer and a J-beta primer mix were used. Via MiXCR, TCRdb re-called the 5' RACE reads, giving one row per CDR3 protein. The sample gives hundreds of thousands of distinct CDR3 sequences, more than 25% of which show up once; 15% to 20% is in the top ten. Input material: blood. The receptors were gathered from a woman at least 80 years old in good health.

V gene TRBV30 combines with J gene TRBJ2-6; TRBD1 agrees at 8 bases. This CDR3 spans 17 amino acids. The trim removed 3 bases at V and 4 bases at J, leaving 11 bases unmatched. From germline, CDR1 is GTSNPN and CDR2 SVGIG (reference sequence). As DNA, the CDR3 is TGTGCCTGGAGACCTACTCTGACAGGGGCCGGGGCCAACGTCCTGACTTTC. It yields the protein CAWRPTLTGAGANVLTF. Full variable domain (remainder filled in from reference TRBV30 and TRBJ2-6): SQTIHQWPATLVQPVGSPLSLECTVEGTSNPNLYWYRQAAGRGLQLLFYSVGIGQISSEVPQNLSASRPQDRQFILSSKKLLLSDSGFYLCAWRPTLTGAGANVLTFGAGSRLTVL.

This rearrangement joins TRBV18 to TRBJ2-5, with TRBD1 identical over 7 bases. The length of the CDR3 is 14 residues. CDR1 is KGHSH, CDR2 LQKENI, per germline. V gave up 3 bases and J gave up 7 bases; unmatched junction bases: 8. The DNA for the CDR3 is TGTGCCAGCTCACCGACAGGGATCCTAGGGACCCAGTACTTC. It encodes CASSPTGILGTQYF.

About this clonotype: A read error is possible here, since a much larger clone lies one base away. The chain carries TRBV7-9 and TRBJ1-6; D not certain. The germline V gene has CDR1 SEHNR and CDR2 FQNEAQ (reference sequence). The CDR3 contains 12 residues. CDR3: CASSLETSPPHF. The CDR3 DNA reads TGTGCCAGCAGCTTAGAGACTTCACCCCCCCACTTT.

This clonotype was counted ten times or more. The CDR3 loop is CASRAGWSSYEQYF. The CDR3, as DNA: TGTGCCAGCCGTGCTGGGTGGAGCTCCTACGAGCAGTACTTC. The chain recombines TRBV7-2 with TRBJ2-7; unclear D gene. Germline V gives CDR1 SGHTA, CDR2 FQGNSA. Trimming removed 8 bases at V and 0 bases at J, with 14 bases between. CDR3 length: 14 amino acids.

This clonotype was counted many times. The genes are TRBV6-2 or TRBV6-3 and TRBJ2-3; 15 nucleotides match TRBD2. Looked up from germline, CDR1 is MNHEY and CDR2 is SVGEGT. With 7 bases clipped from V and 1 base from J, the junction kept 6 bases outside the gene matches. The length of the CDR3 is 17 residues. The CDR3 DNA sequence: TGTGCCAGCAACGGACTAGCGGGGGGGTTTGGCACAGATACGCAGTATTTT. Translating it yields CASNGLAGGFGTDTQYF.

This clonotype was recorded at least ten times. The V and J genes are TRBV12-3 or TRBV12-4 and TRBJ2-1, with D uncertain. This CDR3 contains 12 residues. Between the trimmed V and J ends, which lost 6 bases and 10 bases, there was a span of 13 bases. DNA of the CDR3: TGTGCCAGCAGGCTCAACAGCGAAGAGCAGTTCTTC. Protein: CASRLNSEEQFF.

This clonotype was counted many times. It may be a read error: a sequence one base away is much more abundant. The CDR3 region is CASSLESSGGGEQYF. The CDR3 nucleotides read TGTGCCAGCAGCTTAGAGAGCAGTGGGGGGGGTGAGCAGTACTTC. The chain links TRBV7-2 to TRBJ2-5, with TRBD2 identical over 7 bases. CDR1 and CDR2 from the germline V gene are SGHTA and FQGNSA. CDR3 size: 15 residues. The junction had 13 bases not matched to a gene; V was cut back by 1 base and J by 11 bases.

This clonotype appeared a few times. V gene TRBV6-1 combines with J gene TRBJ2-2; TRBD1 might be the D (6 bases). Germline CDR1 MNHNS, CDR2 SASEGT. The CDR3 spans 14 residues. V was shortened by 8 bases and J by 5 bases, with 15 bases between the two germline ends. The DNA for the CDR3 is TGTGCCAGCCACCAGGGGCGGTGGACCGGGGAGCTGTTTTTT. Residues: CASHQGRWTGELFF.

V is TRBV20-1 and J is TRBJ1-2; maybe TRBD1 (5 bases). This CDR3 has 13 residues. The germline gives CDR1 DFQATT, CDR2 SNEGSKA (reference sequence). V was clipped by 3 bases and J by 8 bases, with 16 bases between them. The CDR3 sequence is CSASPGRGAGYTF. CDR3 nucleotides: TGCAGTGCTAGTCCGGGAAGGGGCGCCGGCTACACCTTC.

This clonotype has ten or more counts. The CDR3 is CASSPQGAYGYTF. The DNA of the CDR3 is TGTGCCAGCAGTCCCCAGGGGGCCTATGGCTACACCTTC. The rearrangement joins TRBV7-2 to TRBJ1-2; 8 bases align to TRBD1. CDR3 length: 13 residues. The germline CDR1 and CDR2 sequences are SGHTA and FQGNSA. Unmatched junction bases numbered 4, after V lost 6 bases and J lost 4 bases.

This clonotype was picked up many times. The J gene is TRBJ2-7, the V gene TRBV10-3, with D possibly matching TRBD1 (6 bases). This CDR3 contains 13 residues. Germline CDR1 and CDR2: ENHRY and SYGVKD. V was clipped by 3 bases and J by 6 bases, with 12 bases between them. CDR3 sequence (DNA): TGTGCCATCAGTGAAGGCAGGGGTCGCGAGCAGTACTTC. Protein product: CAISEGRGREQYF.

V usage is TRBV5-6 and J usage is TRBJ1-2; D is unclear. This CDR3 has 14 amino acids. Germline CDR1 reads SGHDT; CDR2 reads YYEEEE. Trimming shortened V by 3 bases and J by 0 bases, and 9 bases separated the two germline ends. DNA of the CDR3: TGTGCCAGCAGCTCGGCCTTAACTAACTATGGCTACACCTTC. Its translation is CASSSALTNYGYTF.

The V and J genes are TRBV7-2 and TRBJ2-2; tentatively, D is TRBD1 (6 bases). CDR1 and CDR2 from the germline V gene are SGHTA and FQGNSA. CDR3 length equals 16 residues. Trimming stripped 8 bases from V and 4 bases from J, with 20 bases between. CDR3 DNA sequence: TGTGCCAGCCCCTTACAGTTGGGACACAGCACCGGGGAGCTGTTTTTT. Its protein product is CASPLQLGHSTGELFF.

This clonotype was counted at least ten times. The chain couples TRBV20-1 to TRBJ2-7; possible D gene TRBD2, 6 bases. The V gene's germline CDR1 is DFQATT and CDR2 SNEGSKA (reference sequence). V was clipped by 6 bases and J by 5 bases, with 17 bases between them. The CDR3 contains 13 residues. The CDR3 region has the DNA TGCAGTGCGGAGGGGTACTCAGCCGACGAGCAGTACTTC. Its translation is CSAEGYSADEQYF.

The genes are TRBV2 and TRBJ2-3; 9 bases align to TRBD2. Germline V gene data show CDR1 as SNHLY and CDR2 as FYNNEI. The trim removed 1 base at V and 4 bases at J, leaving 0 bases unmatched. This CDR3 spans 14 amino acids. The CDR3 nucleotides read TGTGCCAGCAGTGAAGGCGGGAGGGCAGATACGCAGTATTTT. It encodes CASSEGGRADTQYF.

This clonotype was detected ten times or more. The chain carries TRBV12-3 or TRBV12-4 and TRBJ2-5; 8 positions agree with TRBD2. V lost 7 bases to trimming and J lost 6 bases; unmatched junction nucleotides: 13. The CDR3 covers 15 residues. CDR3 sequence: CASTPGGGPLKTQYF. The CDR3 nucleotides are TGTGCCAGCACCCCGGGGGGGGGACCCCTCAAGACCCAGTACTTC.

This clonotype occurred many times. The gene calls are TRBV20-1 and TRBJ1-2; D not resolved. The germline V gene encodes CDR1 DFQATT and CDR2 SNEGSKA (reference sequence). V lost 2 bases and J lost 7, with 17 bases in between. The CDR3 loop spans 14 amino acids. DNA of the CDR3: TGCAGTGCTAGAAGGGTGGCCCGAGGATCTGGCTACACCTTC. Translation gives CSARRVARGSGYTF.

This clonotype was seen a few times. One end of the junction varies from germline; a read error may be responsible. This chain uses TRBV5-5 with TRBJ2-5; 10 bases line up with TRBD1. Germline V gene data show CDR1 as SGHKS and CDR2 as YYEKEE (reference sequence). The CDR3 contains 15 residues. The CDR3 bases are TGTGCCAGCAGATGGGGGACAGGGGCTCAAGAGGCCCAGTACTTC. It translates to CASRWGTGAQEAQYF.

The chain combines TRBV9 with TRBJ2-5, with D possibly TRBD2 on 5 matching bases. This CDR3 region has 14 residues. Germline CDR1 reads SGDLS; CDR2 reads YYNGEE. The V end lost 4 bases, the J end lost 11 bases, and 21 bases lay between the germline ends. The CDR3 is CASSPSPGIEAQYF. In nucleotides, the CDR3 is TGTGCCAGCAGCCCAAGCCCGGGGATAGAGGCTCAGTACTTC.

The V and J genes are TRBV28 and TRBJ1-6; TRBD1 matches at 11 bases. The length of the CDR3 is 17 residues. Germline V lookup: CDR1 MDHEN, CDR2 SYDVKM. The J segment lost 5 bases and the V segment lost 2 bases, leaving 5 bases of the junction unmatched. CDR3 bases: TGTGCCAGCAGTTTACCCGGACAGGGGGCCCATAATTCACCCCTCCACTTT. This sequence encodes CASSLPGQGAHNSPLHF.

This clonotype was observed at least ten times. This rearrangement joins TRBV29-1 to TRBJ2-5; a weak D match, TRBD2 (6 bases). The CDR3 consists of 14 residues. V dropped 6 bases and J dropped 2 bases, with 16 bases sitting between them. Germline V gene data show CDR1 as SQVTM and CDR2 as ANQGSEA. The CDR3 region has the DNA TGCAGCGTAGCCGGGACTCACATTCAAGAGACCCAGTACTTC. This encodes CSVAGTHIQETQYF.

Comments on this clonotype: A much bigger clone sits one base away, suggesting this may be a read error. The chain uses TRBV5-6 and TRBJ2-1; D gene uncertain. V gave up 0 bases and J gave up 13 bases, with 14 bases separating them. Germline lookup yields CDR1 SGHDT and CDR2 YYEEEE. CDR3 length: 13 amino acids. The CDR3 reads CASSLVFGQTQFF. In DNA, the CDR3 is TGTGCCAGCAGCTTGGTTTTTGGGCAGACCCAGTTCTTC.

A remark on this clonotype: A read error may explain this, as a much larger clone is one base away. This chain joins TRBV21-1 and TRBJ2-1; the table's D call TRBD2 went unverified against the DNA. TRBV21-1 is described as a pseudogene. There are 15 residues in the CDR3. The CDR3 loop reads CAWTPLAGLYNEQFF. The CDR3 DNA sequence: TGTGCCTGGACACCCCTAGCGGGGTTATACAATGAGCAGTTCTTC.

The chain links TRBV7-2 to TRBJ2-5; TRBD2 might be the D (5 bases). Trimming stripped 4 bases from V and 7 bases from J, with 16 bases between. Looked up from germline, CDR1 is SGHTA and CDR2 is FQGNSA. The CDR3 loop spans 14 amino acids. The CDR3: CASSSHRGVGTQYF. CDR3 coding DNA: TGTGCCAGCAGCTCCCACCGGGGAGTGGGGACCCAGTACTTC.

This clonotype was picked up one time. J is TRBJ1-5 and V is TRBV6-5, with D perhaps TRBD1 (5 bases). CDR3 size: 14 residues. Trimming took 6 bases from V and 6 from J, leaving 15 bases between them. Germline V CDR1 and CDR2: MNHEY, SVGAGI. The CDR3, as DNA: TGTGCCAGCAGAGAAGGGGATTTGCGTCAGCCCCAGCATTTT. Protein sequence: CASREGDLRQPQHF.

This clonotype was observed at least ten times. Here the CDR3 reads CSARDWGRSTDTQYF. In nucleotides, the CDR3 is TGCAGTGCTAGAGATTGGGGGAGAAGCACAGATACGCAGTATTTT. The rearrangement uses TRBV20-1 and TRBJ2-3, with D perhaps being TRBD1 or TRBD2 (5 bases each). Between the trimmed V and J ends, which lost 0 bases and 0 bases, there was a span of 10 bases. CDR1 and CDR2 from the germline V gene are DFQATT and SNEGSKA (reference sequence). CDR3 length: 15 residues.

The table lists this clonotype with a few counts. The V gene is TRBV19, the J gene TRBJ2-3; D is ambiguous. CDR1 LNHDA and CDR2 SQIVND come from the germline V gene (reference sequence). The V and J ends lost 7 bases and 1 base respectively, with 12 bases between them. The CDR3 contains 14 residues. CDR3 in amino acids: CASTPLLGTDTQYF. The CDR3 DNA follows: TGTGCCAGTACTCCACTTCTAGGCACAGATACGCAGTATTTT.

The sample holds a few counts of this clonotype. This rearrangement joins TRBV6-2 or TRBV6-3 to TRBJ1-2; a possible D gene is TRBD1 (5 bases). The V end was cut by 0 bases, the J end by 13 bases, with 12 bases between. From germline, CDR1 is MNHEY and CDR2 SVGEGT. There are 12 residues in the CDR3. The CDR3 loop reads CASSYSSGVATF. As DNA, the CDR3 is TGTGCCAGCAGTTACTCGTCGGGGGTCGCCACCTTC.

With respect to this clonotype: The germline gene is not matched at one end of the junction; a read error may be the cause. The J gene is TRBJ2-3, the V gene TRBV12-3 or TRBV12-4; D gene uncertain. The CDR3 consists of 12 residues. CDR3 region: CASSLTADAQYF. CDR3 coding DNA: TGTGCCAGCAGTTTAACTGCAGATGCGCAGTATTTT.

Ten or more counts support this clonotype. CDR3 bases: TGTGCCAGCAGCGTAGGGACAGGGACTTTCAAAAACATTCAGTACTTC. It specifies CASSVGTGTFKNIQYF. V and J are TRBV9 and TRBJ2-4, with TRBD1 matching 8 bases. V lost 0 bases, J lost 3 bases, and 5 bases stayed unmatched. The CDR3 consists of 16 residues. Germline CDR1 SGDLS, CDR2 YYNGEE.